These 26 T cell receptor beta chains were all obtained from the same sample, sequenced in a study of identical twins. TCRdb reanalysed the 5' RACE reads using MiXCR and keeps one entry per CDR3 protein. The table lists 400,000 to 500,000 distinct CDR3 sequences, less than 20% of them singletons. Sequenced: naive T cells sorted from blood. The source is a man in his fifties in good health.

This clonotype showed up many times. The gene calls are TRBV18 and TRBJ2-1; D is ambiguous. The V end lost 2 bases, the J end lost 3 bases, and 5 bases lay between the germline ends. Germline V gives CDR1 KGHSH, CDR2 LQKENI. CDR3 length equals 13 residues. The CDR3 reads CASSPEVYNEQFF. CDR3 DNA: TGTGCCAGCTCACCAGAGGTCTACAATGAGCAGTTCTTC.

This clonotype was counted many times. This chain connects TRBV12-3 or TRBV12-4 to TRBJ1-1; D is unclear. The CDR3 loop spans 13 amino acids. Between the trimmed V and J ends, which lost 1 base and 5 bases, there was a span of 8 bases. The CDR3 DNA sequence: TGTGCCAGCAGTTTAGACCGATGGACTGAAGCTTTCTTT. Translated: CASSLDRWTEAFF.

The J gene is TRBJ2-5, the V gene TRBV9; 8 bases align to TRBD1. Germline CDR1 SGDLS, CDR2 YYNGEE. The V gene end was trimmed by 0 bases and the J gene end by 5 bases; junction bases not matched to a gene: 12. The CDR3 consists of 17 residues. The CDR3 spells CASSVGGNRGIGETQYF. The CDR3 DNA sequence: TGTGCCAGCAGCGTAGGAGGGAACAGGGGGATTGGGGAGACCCAGTACTTC.

The chain carries TRBV20-1 and TRBJ1-1; no definite D call. The CDR3 length is 13 residues. In germline, CDR1 is DFQATT, CDR2 SNEGSKA (reference sequence). V was cut by 3 bases and J by 4 bases, with 12 bases left in between. The DNA for the CDR3 is TGCAGTGCTAGCCAAGGACCCGTCACTGAAGCTTTCTTT. This codes for CSASQGPVTEAFF.

This clonotype was detected only a few times. V usage is TRBV7-3 and J usage is TRBJ2-7; D gene uncertain. The CDR3 has 15 residues. The V gene lost 3 bases and the J gene lost 0 bases, with 12 bases spanning the gap. The V gene's germline CDR1 is SGHTA and CDR2 FQGTGA. CDR3 sequence: CASSLDWFSSYEQYF. The CDR3 coding sequence is TGTGCCAGCAGCTTGGATTGGTTCAGCTCCTACGAGCAGTACTTC.

The chain uses TRBV7-9 and TRBJ2-7, with D perhaps assigned TRBD1 or TRBD2 (6 bases each). Trimming removed 5 bases from V and 7 bases from J, with 24 bases in between. The CDR3 totals 16 residues. Germline V gives CDR1 SEHNR, CDR2 FQNEAQ (reference sequence). CDR3 nucleotides: TGTGCCAGCAGCAAAGAGGGGGGCGGAACCGCGAGGGAGCAGTACTTC. Its translation is CASSKEGGGTAREQYF.

This clonotype was detected many times. The CDR3 region has the DNA TGCGCCAGCAGCCAAGGTCCCCCTGGGGAGCAGTACTTC. Translation: CASSQGPPGEQYF. The V gene is TRBV4-3, the J gene TRBJ2-7; no clear D. The CDR3 contains 13 residues. With 1 base removed from V and 7 bases from J, the gap between germline ends came to 11 bases. CDR1 is LGHNA and CDR2 is YSLEER in the germline V gene.

The V call is TRBV3-1, the J call TRBJ1-2, with D uncertain. The CDR3 runs to 12 residues. Germline lookup yields CDR1 LGHDT and CDR2 YNNKEL (reference sequence). V lost 11 bases and J 0 bases, leaving 10 bases between the germline ends. The CDR3 coding sequence is TGTGCCGCGGCAGGAGCTAACTATGGCTACACCTTC. Protein product: CAAAGANYGYTF.

This clonotype was counted ten times or more. J is TRBJ2-1 and V is TRBV7-2, with 13 nucleotides matching TRBD2. The CDR3 length is 22 residues. Germline V gives CDR1 SGHTA, CDR2 FQGNSA. J lost 2 bases, V lost 6 bases, and 22 bases had no gene match. The CDR3 sequence: CASRIYPGVLAGGPRAYNEQFF. For the CDR3, the DNA is TGTGCCAGCAGGATCTACCCTGGGGTACTAGCGGGAGGGCCGAGGGCCTACAATGAGCAGTTCTTC.

In this sample, this clonotype turned up many times. This chain uses TRBV4-3 with TRBJ2-2; D remains ambiguous. V lost 1 base to trimming and J lost 0 bases, with 3 bases between them. Germline assignment: CDR1 LGHNA and CDR2 YSLEER. The CDR3 is 14 amino acids. CDR3 region: CASSQGPNTGELFF. CDR3 nucleotides: TGCGCCAGCAGCCAAGGGCCGAACACCGGGGAGCTGTTTTTT.

A few counts support this clonotype. V gene TRBV3-1 combines with J gene TRBJ1-1; D is unresolved. This CDR3 comprises 16 residues. Trimming shortened V by 4 bases and J by 3 bases, and 18 bases separated the two germline ends. The germline V gene encodes CDR1 LGHDT and CDR2 YNNKEL (reference sequence). This CDR3 is CASSPSIGRGYTEAFF. DNA of the CDR3: TGTGCCAGCAGCCCTTCAATCGGACGCGGGTACACTGAAGCTTTCTTT.

V is TRBV6-1 and J is TRBJ2-1, with 13 bases identical to TRBD2. This CDR3 spans 15 amino acids. The V gene's germline CDR1 is MNHNS and CDR2 SASEGT. Trimming took 7 bases from V and 8 from J; bases not matched to a gene: 8. The CDR3: CASTSLAGGPHEQFF. Written as DNA, the CDR3 is TGTGCCAGCACCTCACTAGCGGGGGGGCCCCATGAGCAGTTCTTC.

The J gene is TRBJ1-2, the V gene TRBV5-1, with D possibly matching TRBD1 (5 bases). V lost 2 bases and J 0 bases, leaving 11 bases between the germline ends. The germline CDR1 and CDR2 sequences are SGHRS and YFSETQ. The CDR3 runs to 15 residues. CDR3 in DNA: TGCGCCAGCAGCTTTTATGAAGGGGCTAACTATGGCTACACCTTC. Translation: CASSFYEGANYGYTF.

The table lists this clonotype with a few counts. The chain uses TRBV24-1 and TRBJ2-1, with TRBD1 identical over 11 bases. Unmatched junction bases numbered 7, after V lost 4 bases and J lost 0 bases. The CDR3 spans 18 residues. From germline, CDR1 is KGHDR and CDR2 SFDVKD. The CDR3 reads CATSEDRGHFGSYNEQFF. CDR3 in DNA: TGTGCCACCAGTGAGGACAGGGGGCATTTCGGCTCCTACAATGAGCAGTTCTTC.

This clonotype was counted at least ten times. This chain joins TRBV4-2 and TRBJ1-1; D gene ambiguous. The CDR3 contains 13 residues. Germline V CDR1 and CDR2: LGHNA, YNFKEQ. The V end was cut by 1 base, the J end by 3 bases, with 6 bases between. Here the CDR3 reads CASSQALYTEAFF. In nucleotides, the CDR3 is TGTGCCAGCAGCCAAGCCTTATACACTGAAGCTTTCTTT.

This clonotype was seen more than once but under ten times. This chain links TRBV20-1 with TRBJ2-1; 9 bases are a match to TRBD1. After removal of 6 bases from V and 6 bases from J, the junction contained 9 bases not matched to a gene. The CDR3 covers 14 residues. The germline V gene encodes CDR1 DFQATT and CDR2 SNEGSKA (reference sequence). The chain's CDR3 is CSAGRDRVPNEQFF. The CDR3, as DNA: TGCAGTGCCGGTCGGGACAGGGTGCCCAATGAGCAGTTCTTC.

This clonotype showed up just a few times. This chain links TRBV18 with TRBJ2-7, with 9 bases fitting TRBD2. CDR1 and CDR2 from the germline V gene are KGHSH and LQKENI. V shed 2 bases and J 5 bases; nucleotides not matched to a gene: 4. The CDR3 extends over 14 amino acids. In DNA, the CDR3 is TGTGCCAGCTCACCATGGCGGGAGGGCAACGAGCAGTACTTC. Protein sequence: CASSPWREGNEQYF.

Note on this clonotype: This clone may be a read error of a much larger clone one base away. This chain uses TRBV7-9 with TRBJ2-7; tentatively, D is TRBD1 (6 bases). Looked up from germline, CDR1 is SEHNR and CDR2 is FQNEAQ (reference sequence). This CDR3 is 12 amino acids long. The DNA of the CDR3 is TGTGCCAGCAGCTGGGACAAATACGAGCTGTACTTC. Translating gives CASSWDKYELYF.

This clonotype showed up many times. The rearrangement uses TRBV6-1 and TRBJ2-3; tentatively, D is TRBD1 (5 bases). The CDR3 length is 15 residues. Germline V gene lookup returns CDR1 MNHNS and CDR2 SASEGT. With 1 base removed from V and 7 bases from J, the gap between germline ends came to 15 bases. The CDR3 region has the DNA TGTGCCAGCAGTGAAGGCTGGGGCCCACAAAATACGCAGTATTTT. It yields the protein CASSEGWGPQNTQYF.

The rearrangement joins TRBV5-6 to TRBJ1-1; D remains unclear. Germline loops: CDR1 SGHDT, CDR2 YYEEEE. The V and J ends lost 5 bases and 2 bases respectively, with 16 bases between them. The CDR3 has 15 amino acids. Here the CDR3 reads CASRVSGAPNTEAFF. The CDR3 nucleotides read TGTGCCAGCAGGGTTTCGGGAGCGCCTAACACTGAAGCTTTCTTT. The full variable domain, in which reference TRBV5-6 and TRBJ1-1 provide the parts outside the CDR3, is DAGVTQSPTHLIKTRGQQVTLRCSPKSGHDTVSWYQQALGQGPQFIFQYYEEEERQRGNFPDRFSGHQFPNYSSELNVNALLLGDSALYLCASRVSGAPNTEAFFGQGTRLTVV.

The chain carries TRBV28 and TRBJ2-2; D is ambiguous. V lost 7 bases and J lost 3, with 3 bases in between. CDR1 and CDR2 from the germline V gene are MDHEN and SYDVKM. The CDR3 runs 11 residues. CDR3 sequence (DNA): TGTGCCAGCACTGACACCGGGGAGCTGTTTTTT. Its translation is CASTDTGELFF.

This clonotype showed up many times. This rearrangement joins TRBV5-6 to TRBJ1-1; 9 bases match TRBD1. The germline V gene has CDR1 SGHDT and CDR2 YYEEEE. The CDR3 has 14 residues. J lost 5 bases, V lost 4 bases, and 6 bases had no gene match. In DNA, the CDR3 is TGTGCCAGCAGCCGTGGGACAGGGAGAACTGAAGCTTTCTTT. This translates into CASSRGTGRTEAFF.

This clonotype was recorded many times. The CDR3 loop reads CAIRRIGDTQYF. The CDR3 nucleotides read TGTGCCATCAGGAGAATCGGAGATACGCAGTATTTT. This rearrangement joins TRBV10-3 to TRBJ2-3; D not resolved. Looked up from germline, CDR1 is ENHRY and CDR2 is SYGVKD. The CDR3 contains 12 residues. Trimming cost V 6 bases and J 5 bases, with 9 bases left between them.

The gene calls are TRBV7-6 and TRBJ2-7; the match to TRBD2 covers 9 bases. The V segment lost 1 base and the J segment 4 bases; nucleotides outside the gene matches: 5. CDR3 length equals 15 residues. The germline CDR1 and CDR2 sequences are SGHVS and FNYEAQ. The chain's CDR3 is CASSLDASGAYEQYF. The CDR3 bases are TGTGCCAGCAGCTTAGATGCTAGCGGGGCTTACGAGCAGTACTTC.

V gene TRBV6-2 or TRBV6-3 combines with J gene TRBJ2-3; D tentatively reads TRBD1 or TRBD2 (6 bases each). The germline V gene encodes CDR1 MNHEY and CDR2 SVGEGT. This CDR3 has 20 residues. V was cut by 6 bases and J by 1 base, with 29 bases left in between. CDR3 loop: CASRPPSTGRRFVGTDTQYF. The CDR3 nucleotides are TGTGCCAGCAGACCCCCCAGTACAGGGAGGAGGTTTGTTGGCACAGATACGCAGTATTTT.

This clonotype was seen many times. V gene TRBV7-8 combines with J gene TRBJ2-7, with D maybe TRBD1 (6 bases). The germline V gene encodes CDR1 SGHVS and CDR2 FQNEAQ. The CDR3 runs to 17 residues. V dropped 5 bases and J dropped 0 bases, with 20 bases sitting between them. The CDR3 loop reads CASSQLPGTYYSYEQYF. CDR3 DNA: TGTGCCAGCAGCCAACTTCCCGGGACATATTACTCCTACGAGCAGTACTTC.